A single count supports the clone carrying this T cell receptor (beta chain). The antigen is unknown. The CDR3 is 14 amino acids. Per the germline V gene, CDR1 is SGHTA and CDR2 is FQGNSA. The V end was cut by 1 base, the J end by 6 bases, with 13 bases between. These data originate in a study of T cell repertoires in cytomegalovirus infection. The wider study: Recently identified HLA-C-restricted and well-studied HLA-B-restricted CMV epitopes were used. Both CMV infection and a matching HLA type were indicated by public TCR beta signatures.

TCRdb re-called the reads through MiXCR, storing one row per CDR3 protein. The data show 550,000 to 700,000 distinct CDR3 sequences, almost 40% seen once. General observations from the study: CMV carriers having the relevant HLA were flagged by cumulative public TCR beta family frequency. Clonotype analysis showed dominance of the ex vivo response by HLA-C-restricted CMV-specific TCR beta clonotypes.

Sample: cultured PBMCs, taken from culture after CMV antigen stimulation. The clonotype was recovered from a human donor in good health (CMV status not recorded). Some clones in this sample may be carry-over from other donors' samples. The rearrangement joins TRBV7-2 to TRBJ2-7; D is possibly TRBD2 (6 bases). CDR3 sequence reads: CASSLDAGSAEQYF. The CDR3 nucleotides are TGTGCCAGCAGCTTAGATGCGGGGTCCGCCGAGCAGTACTTC. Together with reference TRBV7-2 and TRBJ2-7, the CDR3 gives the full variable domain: GAGVSQSPSNKVTEKGKDVELRCDPISGHTALYWYRQSLGQGLEFLIYFQGNSAPDKSGLPSDRFSAERTGGSVSTLTIQRTQQEDSAVYLCASSLDAGSAEQYFGPGTRLTVT.